This T cell receptor (beta chain) was sequenced during a study of T cell clonality in common variable immunodeficiency. Study-wide results and limits: In common variable immunodeficiency, TCR beta chains reportedly carried fewer deletions and N-nucleotide insertions. Compared with healthy controls, CVID subjects showed increased TCRbeta clonality, mostly in about a third.

This clone was detected ten times or more. The target antigen is unknown. Read coverage stops 3 residues before the CDR3 terminus; the germline J gene supplies the remainder. CDR1 and CDR2 from the germline V gene are SGHTA and FQGTGA. The CDR3 is 14 amino acids. V shed 3 bases, J shed 5 bases, and the junction held 3 bases outside the gene matches. The assay was immunoSEQ multiplex PCR, and TCRdb's table has in-frame clones only and misses some. This repertoire lists some 28,000 clones without singletons; more than 10% sits in the top ten. V is TRBV7-3 and J is TRBJ2-1; 8 positions agree with TRBD2. The sequenced material came from peripheral blood mononuclear cells. This TCR was recovered from a person aged 18 to 75 in good health. This CDR3 is CASSFRGGNNEQFF. The CDR3 bases that were read are TGTGCCAGCAGCTTTCGGGGGGGGAACAATGAG.